The clone carrying this T cell receptor (beta chain) has just a few counts. The CDR3 is 14 residues long. Per the germline V gene, CDR1 is SGHRS and CDR2 is YFSETQ. V shed 5 bases, J shed 5 bases, and the junction held 8 bases outside the gene matches. This record belongs to a study of blood T cell repertoires in COVID-19. Study details: Samples of COVID-19 (acute and convalescent) were obtained from the United States, Italy and Spain. T cells, B-cell-depleted T cells, or PBMCs supplied cDNA or gDNA.

Under the authors' procedure: For nucleated cells, counts were estimated from reference gene primer amplification. TCRdb's table, derived via immunoSEQ multiplex PCR, lists solely in-frame clones and lacks some. The V and J calls and clone size were taken over from that table, and D and trimming were inferred from the DNA. The sample carries some 230,000 clones, around 83% recorded once. This receptor was taken from a man aged 40-55 years with acute or convalescent COVID-19. Sequencing was carried out using peripheral blood. The rearrangement joins TRBV5-1 to TRBJ2-5; 8 bases match TRBD1. CDR3 sequence reads: CASRRTGMTETQYF. DNA of the CDR3: TGCGCCAGCAGAAGGACAGGGATGACGGAGACCCAGTACTTC.